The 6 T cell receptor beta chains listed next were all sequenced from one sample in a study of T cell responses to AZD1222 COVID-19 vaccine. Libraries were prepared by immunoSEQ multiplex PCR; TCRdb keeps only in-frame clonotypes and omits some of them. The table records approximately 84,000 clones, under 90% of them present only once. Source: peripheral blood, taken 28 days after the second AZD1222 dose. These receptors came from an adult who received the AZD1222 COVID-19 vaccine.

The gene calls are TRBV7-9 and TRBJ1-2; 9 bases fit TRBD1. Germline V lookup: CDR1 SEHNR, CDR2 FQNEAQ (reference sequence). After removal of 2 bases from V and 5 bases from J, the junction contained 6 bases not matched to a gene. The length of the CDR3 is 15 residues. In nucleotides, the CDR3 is TGTGCCAGCAGCTTAAGGGACAGGGTACGGTATGGCTACACCTTC. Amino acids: CASSLRDRVRYGYTF. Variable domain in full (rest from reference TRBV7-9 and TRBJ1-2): DTGVSQNPRHKITKRGQNVTFRCDPISEHNRLYWYRQTLGQGPEFLTYFQNEAQLEKSRLLSDRFSAERPKGSFSTLEIQRTEQGDSAMYLCASSLRDRVRYGYTFGSGTRLTVV.

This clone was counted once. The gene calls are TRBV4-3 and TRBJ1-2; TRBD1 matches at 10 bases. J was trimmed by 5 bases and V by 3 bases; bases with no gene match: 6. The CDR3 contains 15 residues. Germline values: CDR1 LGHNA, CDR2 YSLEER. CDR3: CASSQSTDRGYGYTF. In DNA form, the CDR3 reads TGCGCCAGCAGCCAGAGTACGGACAGGGGGTATGGCTACACCTTC.

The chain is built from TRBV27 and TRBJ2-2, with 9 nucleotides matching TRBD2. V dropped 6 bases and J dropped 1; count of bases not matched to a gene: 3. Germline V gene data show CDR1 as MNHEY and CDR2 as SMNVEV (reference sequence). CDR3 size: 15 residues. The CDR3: CASRRGGGNTGELFF. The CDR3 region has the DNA TGTGCCAGCAGGCGGGGGGGCGGGAACACCGGGGAGCTGTTTTTT.

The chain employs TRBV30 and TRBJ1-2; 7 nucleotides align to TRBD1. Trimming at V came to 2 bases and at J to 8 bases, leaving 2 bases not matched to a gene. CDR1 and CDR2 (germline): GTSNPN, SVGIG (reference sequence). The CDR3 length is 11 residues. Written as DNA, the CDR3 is TGTGCCTGGAGTACAGGGGAGGGCTACACCTTC. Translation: CAWSTGEGYTF.

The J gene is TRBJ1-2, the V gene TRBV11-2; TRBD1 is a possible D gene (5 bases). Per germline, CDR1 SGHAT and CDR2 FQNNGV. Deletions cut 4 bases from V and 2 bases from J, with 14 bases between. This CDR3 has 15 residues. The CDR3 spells CASSSWGRQNYGYTF. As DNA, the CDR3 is TGTGCCAGCAGCTCGTGGGGCAGGCAGAACTATGGCTACACCTTC.

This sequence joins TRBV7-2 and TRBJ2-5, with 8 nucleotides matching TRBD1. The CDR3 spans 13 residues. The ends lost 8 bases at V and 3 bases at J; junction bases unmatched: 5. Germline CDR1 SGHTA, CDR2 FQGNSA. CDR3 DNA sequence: TGTGCCAGCCACCCGACAGGGGAAGAGACCCAGTACTTC. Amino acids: CASHPTGEETQYF.